This T cell receptor beta chain was profiled in a study of blood T cells in healthy people across ages. Germline V gives CDR1 SGHDN, CDR2 FVKESK. This CDR3 has 15 amino acids. Points on this clonotype: A read error may produce the germline difference seen at one junction end.

The second PCR ran roughly 7 to 12 cycles with a sample-barcoded 5' primer and J-beta primers. TCRdb independently ran MiXCR on the 5' RACE reads; one entry per CDR3 protein. There are some 710,000 distinct CDR3 sequences in the sample; around 50% occur only once, and 15% to 20% lies in the top ten. This clonotype originated in a man older than 75 in good health. This chain uses TRBV14 with TRBJ2-3; 8 bases line up with TRBD2. The sequenced material came from blood. CDR3 nucleotides: TGTACCAGCAGCCAAACGGGAGGGCCGACAGATACGCAGTATTTT. Protein sequence: CTSSQTGGPTDTQYF.